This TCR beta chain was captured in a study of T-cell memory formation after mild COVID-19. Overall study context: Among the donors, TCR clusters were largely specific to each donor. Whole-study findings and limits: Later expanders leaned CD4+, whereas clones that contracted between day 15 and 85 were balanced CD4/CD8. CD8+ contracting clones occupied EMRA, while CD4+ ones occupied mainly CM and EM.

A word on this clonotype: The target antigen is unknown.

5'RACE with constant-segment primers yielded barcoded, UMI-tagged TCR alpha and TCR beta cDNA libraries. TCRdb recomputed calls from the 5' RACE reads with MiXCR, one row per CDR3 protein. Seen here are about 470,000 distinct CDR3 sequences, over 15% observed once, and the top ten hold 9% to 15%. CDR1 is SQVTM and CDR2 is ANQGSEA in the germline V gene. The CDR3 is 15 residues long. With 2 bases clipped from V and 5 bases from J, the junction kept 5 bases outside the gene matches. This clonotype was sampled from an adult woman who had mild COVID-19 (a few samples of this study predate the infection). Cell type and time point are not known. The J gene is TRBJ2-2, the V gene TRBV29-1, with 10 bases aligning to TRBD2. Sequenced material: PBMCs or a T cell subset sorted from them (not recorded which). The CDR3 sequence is CSVESLAGATGELFF. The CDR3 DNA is TGCAGCGTTGAATCTCTAGCGGGAGCGACCGGGGAGCTGTTTTTT.